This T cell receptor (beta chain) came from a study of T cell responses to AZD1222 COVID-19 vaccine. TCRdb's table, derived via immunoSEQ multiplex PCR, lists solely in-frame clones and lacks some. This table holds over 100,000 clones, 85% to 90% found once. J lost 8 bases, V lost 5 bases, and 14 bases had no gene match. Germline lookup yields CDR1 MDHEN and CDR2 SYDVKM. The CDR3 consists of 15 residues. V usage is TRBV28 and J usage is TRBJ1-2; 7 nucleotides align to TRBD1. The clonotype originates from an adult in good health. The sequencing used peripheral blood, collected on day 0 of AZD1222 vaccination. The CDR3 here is CASSSTGAFAGGYTF. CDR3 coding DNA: TGTGCCAGCAGTAGTACAGGGGCATTCGCGGGGGGCTACACCTTC.